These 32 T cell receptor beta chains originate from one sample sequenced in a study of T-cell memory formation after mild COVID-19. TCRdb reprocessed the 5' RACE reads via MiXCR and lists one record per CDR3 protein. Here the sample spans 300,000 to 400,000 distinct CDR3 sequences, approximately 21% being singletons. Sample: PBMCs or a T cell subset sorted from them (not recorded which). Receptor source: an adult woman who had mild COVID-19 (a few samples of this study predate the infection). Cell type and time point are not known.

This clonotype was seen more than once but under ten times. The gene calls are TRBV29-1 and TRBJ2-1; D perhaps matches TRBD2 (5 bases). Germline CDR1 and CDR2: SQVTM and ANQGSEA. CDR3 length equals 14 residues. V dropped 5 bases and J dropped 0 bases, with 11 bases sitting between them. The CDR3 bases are TGCAGCGTTACCCTAGCAGACTCCTACAATGAGCAGTTCTTC. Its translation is CSVTLADSYNEQFF.

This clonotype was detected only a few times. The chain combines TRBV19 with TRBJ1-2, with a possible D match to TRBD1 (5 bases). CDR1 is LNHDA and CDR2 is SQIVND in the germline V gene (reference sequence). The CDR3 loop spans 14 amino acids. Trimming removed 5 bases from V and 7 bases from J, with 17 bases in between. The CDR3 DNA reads TGTGCCAGTAGTTATGGATCGGGGGATGGTGGCTACACCTTC. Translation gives CASSYGSGDGGYTF.

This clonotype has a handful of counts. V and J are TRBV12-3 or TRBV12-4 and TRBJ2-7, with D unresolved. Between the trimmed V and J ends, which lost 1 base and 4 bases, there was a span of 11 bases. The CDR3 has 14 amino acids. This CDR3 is CASSLEGIGYEQYF. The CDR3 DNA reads TGTGCCAGCAGTTTAGAAGGGATTGGTTACGAGCAGTACTTC.

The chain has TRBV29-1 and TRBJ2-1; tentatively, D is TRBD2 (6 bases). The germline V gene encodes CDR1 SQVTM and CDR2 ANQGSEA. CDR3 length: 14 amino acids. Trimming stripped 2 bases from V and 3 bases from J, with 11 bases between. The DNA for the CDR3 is TGCAGCGTTGAACCGGAGACTAGCTACAATGAGCAGTTCTTC. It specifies CSVEPETSYNEQFF.

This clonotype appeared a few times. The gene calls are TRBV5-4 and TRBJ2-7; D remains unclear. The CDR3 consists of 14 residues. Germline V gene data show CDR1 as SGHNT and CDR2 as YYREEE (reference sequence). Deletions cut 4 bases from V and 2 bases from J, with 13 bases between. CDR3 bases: TGTGCCAGCAGCCCCTCGGTGGAGACCTACGAGCAGTACTTC. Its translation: CASSPSVETYEQYF.

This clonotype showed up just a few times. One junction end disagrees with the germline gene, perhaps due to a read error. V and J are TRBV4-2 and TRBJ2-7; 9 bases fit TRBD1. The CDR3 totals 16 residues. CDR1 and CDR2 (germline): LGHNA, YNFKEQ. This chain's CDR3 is CASSQDTGTGSSEQYF. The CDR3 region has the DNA TGTGCCAGCAGCCAGGATACCGGGACAGGGTCCTCCGAGCAGTACTTC.

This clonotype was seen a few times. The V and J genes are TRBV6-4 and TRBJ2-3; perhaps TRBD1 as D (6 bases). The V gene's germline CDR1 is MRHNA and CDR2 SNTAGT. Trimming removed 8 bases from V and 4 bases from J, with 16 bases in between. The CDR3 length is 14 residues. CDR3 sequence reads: CASRGTGSADTQYF. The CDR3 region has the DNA TGTGCCAGCCGCGGCACAGGGAGCGCAGATACGCAGTATTTT.

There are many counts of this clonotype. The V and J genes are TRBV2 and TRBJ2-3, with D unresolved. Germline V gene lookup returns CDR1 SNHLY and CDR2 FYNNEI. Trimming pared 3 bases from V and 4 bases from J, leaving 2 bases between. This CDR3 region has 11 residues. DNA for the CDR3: TGTGCCAGCAGTGAGGCAGATACGCAGTATTTT. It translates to CASSEADTQYF. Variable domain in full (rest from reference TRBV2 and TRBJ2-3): EPEVTQTPSHQVTQMGQEVILRCVPISNHLYFYWYRQILGQKVEFLVSFYNNEISEKSEIFDDQFSVERPDGSNFTLKIRSTKLEDSAMYFCASSEADTQYFGPGTRLTVL.

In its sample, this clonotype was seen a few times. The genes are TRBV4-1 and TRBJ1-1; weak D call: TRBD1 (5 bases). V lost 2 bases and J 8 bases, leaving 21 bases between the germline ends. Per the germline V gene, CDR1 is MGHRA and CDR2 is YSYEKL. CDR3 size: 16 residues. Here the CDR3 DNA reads TGCGCCAGCAGCCAATATCCCAAGACAGATAGCGTAGAAGCTTTCTTT. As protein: CASSQYPKTDSVEAFF.

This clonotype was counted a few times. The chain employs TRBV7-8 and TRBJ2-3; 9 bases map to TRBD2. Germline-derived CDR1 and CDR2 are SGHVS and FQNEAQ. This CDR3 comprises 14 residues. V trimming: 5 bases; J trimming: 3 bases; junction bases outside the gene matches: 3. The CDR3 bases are TGTGCCAGCAGCGTCCTAGCGGGGACAGATACGCAGTATTTT. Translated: CASSVLAGTDTQYF.

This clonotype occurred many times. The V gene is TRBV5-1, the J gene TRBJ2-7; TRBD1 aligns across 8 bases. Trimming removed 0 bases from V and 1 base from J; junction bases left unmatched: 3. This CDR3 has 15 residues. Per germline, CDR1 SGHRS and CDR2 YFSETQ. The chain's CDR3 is CASSLVGQGSYEQYF. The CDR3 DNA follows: TGCGCCAGCAGCTTGGTAGGACAGGGATCCTACGAGCAGTACTTC.

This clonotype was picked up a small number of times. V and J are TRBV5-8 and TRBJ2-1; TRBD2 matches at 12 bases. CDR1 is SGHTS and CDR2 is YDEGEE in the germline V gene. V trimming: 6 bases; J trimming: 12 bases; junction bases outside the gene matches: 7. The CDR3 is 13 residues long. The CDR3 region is CASNLAGGPGQFF. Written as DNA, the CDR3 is TGTGCCAGCAACCTAGCGGGAGGGCCAGGGCAGTTCTTC.

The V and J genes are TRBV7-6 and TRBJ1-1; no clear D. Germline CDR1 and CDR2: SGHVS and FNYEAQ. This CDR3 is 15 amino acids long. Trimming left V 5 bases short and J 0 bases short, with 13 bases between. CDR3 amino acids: CASSLALGMNTEAFF. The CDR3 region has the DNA TGTGCCAGCAGCCTCGCGTTGGGGATGAACACTGAAGCTTTCTTT.

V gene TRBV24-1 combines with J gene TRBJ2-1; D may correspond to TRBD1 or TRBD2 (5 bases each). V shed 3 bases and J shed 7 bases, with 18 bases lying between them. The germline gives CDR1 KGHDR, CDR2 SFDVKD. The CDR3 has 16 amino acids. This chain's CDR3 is CATSDPGTVRRNEQFF. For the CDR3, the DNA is TGTGCCACCAGTGATCCCGGGACGGTCAGGAGGAATGAGCAGTTCTTC.

The CDR3 loop is CASSLRGGPSTDTQYF. In DNA, the CDR3 is TGTGCCAGCAGCTTAAGGGGGGGACCTAGCACAGATACGCAGTATTTT. The chain employs TRBV7-3 and TRBJ2-3; 7 bases fit TRBD2. The CDR3 consists of 16 residues. Trimming at V came to 1 base and at J to 0 bases, leaving 4 bases not matched to a gene. From germline, CDR1 is SGHTA and CDR2 FQGTGA. The complete variable domain, with remaining parts taken from reference TRBV7-3 and TRBJ2-3, reads GAGVSQTPSNKVTEKGKYVELRCDPISGHTALYWYRQSLGQGPEFLIYFQGTGAADDSGLPNDRFFAVRPEGSVSTLKIQRTERGDSAVYLCASSLRGGPSTDTQYFGPGTRLTVL.

The CDR3 loop is CASSPMTGNTEAFF. CDR3 coding DNA: TGCGCCAGCAGCCCGATGACGGGGAACACTGAAGCTTTCTTT. The chain joins TRBV5-1 to TRBJ1-1; the D is unclear. Trimming pared 4 bases from V and 1 base from J, leaving 11 bases between. The CDR3 length is 14 residues. In germline, CDR1 is SGHRS, CDR2 YFSETQ.

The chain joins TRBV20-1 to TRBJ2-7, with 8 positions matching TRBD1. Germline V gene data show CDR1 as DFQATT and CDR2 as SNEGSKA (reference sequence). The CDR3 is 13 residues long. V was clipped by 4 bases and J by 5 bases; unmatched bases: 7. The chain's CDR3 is CSATQGASDEQYF. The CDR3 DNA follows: TGCAGTGCTACCCAGGGGGCTAGCGACGAGCAGTACTTC.

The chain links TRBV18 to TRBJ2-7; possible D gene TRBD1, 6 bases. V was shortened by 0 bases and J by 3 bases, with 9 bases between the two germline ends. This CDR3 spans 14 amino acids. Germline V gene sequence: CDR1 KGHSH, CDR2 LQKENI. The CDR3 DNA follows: TGTGCCAGCTCACCACCGGACAGCTTCTACGAGCAGTACTTC. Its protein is CASSPPDSFYEQYF.

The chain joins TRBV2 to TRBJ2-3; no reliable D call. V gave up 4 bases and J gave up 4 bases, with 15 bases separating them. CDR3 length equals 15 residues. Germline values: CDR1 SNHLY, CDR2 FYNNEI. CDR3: CASSVGSAWADTQYF. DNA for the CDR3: TGTGCCAGCAGTGTTGGTTCAGCTTGGGCAGATACGCAGTATTTT.

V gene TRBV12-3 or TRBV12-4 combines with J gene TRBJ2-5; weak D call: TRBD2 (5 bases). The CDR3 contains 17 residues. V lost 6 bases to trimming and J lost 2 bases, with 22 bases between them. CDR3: CASSLLASGPAQETQYF. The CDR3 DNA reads TGTGCCAGCAGCCTGCTAGCCTCGGGTCCAGCTCAAGAGACCCAGTACTTC.

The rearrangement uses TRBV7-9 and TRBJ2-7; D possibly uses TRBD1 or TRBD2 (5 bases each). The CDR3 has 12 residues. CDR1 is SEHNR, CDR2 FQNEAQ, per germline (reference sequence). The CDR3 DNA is TGTGCTCAGCAGGGAGCCGGCTACGAGCAGTACTTC. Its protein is CAQQGAGYEQYF.

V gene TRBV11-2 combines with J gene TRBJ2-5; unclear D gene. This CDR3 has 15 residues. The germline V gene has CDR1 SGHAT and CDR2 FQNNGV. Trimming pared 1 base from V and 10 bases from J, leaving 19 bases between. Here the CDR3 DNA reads TGTGCCAGCAGCTTAGCGGCCTGGATTAGTAGTAGCCAGTACTTC. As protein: CASSLAAWISSSQYF.

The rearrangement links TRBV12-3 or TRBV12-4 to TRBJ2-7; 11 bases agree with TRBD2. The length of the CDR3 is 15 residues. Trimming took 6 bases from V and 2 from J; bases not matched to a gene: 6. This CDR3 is CASRPQTSGAYEQYF. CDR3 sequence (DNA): TGTGCCAGCAGACCCCAGACTAGCGGGGCCTACGAGCAGTACTTC.

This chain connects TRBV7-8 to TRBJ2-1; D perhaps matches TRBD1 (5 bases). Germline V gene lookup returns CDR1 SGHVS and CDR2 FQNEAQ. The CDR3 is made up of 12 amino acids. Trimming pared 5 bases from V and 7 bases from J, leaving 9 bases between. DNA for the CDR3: TGTGCCAGCAGCCAAGGGGAAAATGAGCAGTTCTTC. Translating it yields CASSQGENEQFF.

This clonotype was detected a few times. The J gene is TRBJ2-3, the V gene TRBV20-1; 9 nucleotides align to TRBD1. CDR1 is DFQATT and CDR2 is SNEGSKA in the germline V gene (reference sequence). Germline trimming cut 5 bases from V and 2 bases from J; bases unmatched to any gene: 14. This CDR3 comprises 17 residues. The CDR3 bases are TGCAGTGCTTTAGGGACCGGGACAGGGATCTCCACAGATACGCAGTATTTT. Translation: CSALGTGTGISTDTQYF.

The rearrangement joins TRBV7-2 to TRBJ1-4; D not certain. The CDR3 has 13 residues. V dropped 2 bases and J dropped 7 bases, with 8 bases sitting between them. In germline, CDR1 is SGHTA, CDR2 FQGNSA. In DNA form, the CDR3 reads TGTGCCAGCAGCTTAAGGCGGCTTGAAAAACTGTTTTTT. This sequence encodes CASSLRRLEKLFF. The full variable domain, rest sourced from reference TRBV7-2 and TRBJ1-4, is GAGVSQSPSNKVTEKGKDVELRCDPISGHTALYWYRQSLGQGLEFLIYFQGNSAPDKSGLPSDRFSAERTGGSVSTLTIQRTQQEDSAVYLCASSLRRLEKLFFGSGTQLSVL.

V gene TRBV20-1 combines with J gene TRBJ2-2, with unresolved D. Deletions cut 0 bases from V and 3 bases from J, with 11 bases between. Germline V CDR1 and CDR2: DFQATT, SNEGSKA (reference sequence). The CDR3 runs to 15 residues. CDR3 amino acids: CSARDSAEHTGELFF. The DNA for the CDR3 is TGCAGTGCTAGAGATTCGGCGGAGCACACCGGGGAGCTGTTTTTT.

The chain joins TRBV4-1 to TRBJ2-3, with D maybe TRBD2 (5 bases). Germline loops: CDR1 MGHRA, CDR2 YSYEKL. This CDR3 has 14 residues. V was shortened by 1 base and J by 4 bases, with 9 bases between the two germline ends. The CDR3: CASSQGIGADTQYF. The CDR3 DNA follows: TGCGCCAGCAGCCAAGGGATCGGGGCAGATACGCAGTATTTT.

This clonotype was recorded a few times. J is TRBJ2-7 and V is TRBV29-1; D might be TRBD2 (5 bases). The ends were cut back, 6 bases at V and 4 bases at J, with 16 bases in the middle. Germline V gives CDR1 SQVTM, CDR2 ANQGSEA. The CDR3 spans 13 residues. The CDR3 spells CSVEGAPGYEQYF. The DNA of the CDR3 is TGCAGCGTAGAGGGAGCCCCTGGGTACGAGCAGTACTTC.

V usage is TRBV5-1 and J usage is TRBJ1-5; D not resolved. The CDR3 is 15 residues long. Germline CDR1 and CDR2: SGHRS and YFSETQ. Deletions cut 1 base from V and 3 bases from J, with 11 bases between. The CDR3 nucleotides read TGCGCCAGCAGCTTGACGGATAAACTCAATCAGCCCCAGCATTTT. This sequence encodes CASSLTDKLNQPQHF.

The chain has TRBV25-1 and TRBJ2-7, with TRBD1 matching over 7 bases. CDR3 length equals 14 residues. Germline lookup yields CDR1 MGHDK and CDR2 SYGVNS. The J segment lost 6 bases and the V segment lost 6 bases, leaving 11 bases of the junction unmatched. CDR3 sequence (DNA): TGTGCCAGCAGGGGAGACTTTAACAGGGGCGAGCAGTACTTC. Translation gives CASRGDFNRGEQYF.

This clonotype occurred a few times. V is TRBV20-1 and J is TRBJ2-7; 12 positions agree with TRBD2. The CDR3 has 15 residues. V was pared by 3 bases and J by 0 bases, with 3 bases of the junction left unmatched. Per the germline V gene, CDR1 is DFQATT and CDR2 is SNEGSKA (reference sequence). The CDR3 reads CSASGTSGRSYEQYF. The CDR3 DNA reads TGCAGTGCTAGCGGGACTAGCGGGCGCTCCTACGAGCAGTACTTC.